This T cell receptor beta chain originates from a study of CD8+ T cells in alopecia areata. Study information: Dosing with tofacitinib proceeded for 6 to 18 months, followed by 6 months off drug. Study outcomes and limitations: Elevated clonality characterized lesional scalp relative to normal scalp, particularly in alopecia totalis/universalis. The study found that many expanded lesional clones persisted in scalp and blood during tofacitinib.

The length of the CDR3 is 13 residues. The germline V gene encodes CDR1 MNHNS and CDR2 SASEGT. Trimming left V 1 base short and J 2 bases short, with 5 bases between. A remark on this clone: Its antigen is undetermined.

The treatment denotes: oral pan-JAK inhibitor, 5-10 mg twice daily. cDNA serving as the sequencing template came from extracted, reverse transcribed RNA. Clones were read by immunoSEQ multiplex PCR, and TCRdb kept only the in-frame ones, dropping some. The sample has 200,000 to 250,000 clones, around 66% seen once. Sequenced material: CD4+ T cells sorted from blood, taken between weeks 43 and 45, from a patient treated with tofacitinib. The sequence derives from a human donor with alopecia areata. The V and J genes are TRBV6-1 and TRBJ1-1; D gene unclear. The CDR3: CASSEGINTEAFF. As DNA, the CDR3 is TGTGCCAGCAGTGAAGGTATCAACACTGAAGCTTTCTTT.